A selection of T cell receptor beta chains follows, all from one sample in a study of cytomegalovirus exposure and HLA in healthy donors. Clones were sequenced by immunoSEQ multiplex PCR, and TCRdb holds only the in-frame ones, with some missing. This table holds roughly 160,000 clones, approximately 80% found once. The sample taken for sequencing was PBMCs. All receptors derive from a woman between 25 and 40 years old in good health and CMV-seropositive. CDR3s include the opening cysteine and the closing phenylalanine or tryptophan. D genes are given only for firm matches. Not all rows give a size; the values are once, few, many and, for expanded clones, a class.

abundance: NA
len: 14
j_gene: TRBJ2-3
v_gene: TRBV29-1
d_gene: TRBD2
CDR3nt: TGCAGCGTTGTGGGGGGGACGAGCACAGATACGCAGTATTTT
CDR3aa: CSVVGGTSTDTQYF

abundance: NA
len: 14
j_gene: TRBJ2-5
v_gene: TRBV2
d_gene: TRBD1
CDR3nt: TGTGCCAGCATCGGGACAGGGGGATCAAAGACCCAGTACTTC
CDR3aa: CASIGTGGSKTQYF

abundance: NA
len: 18
j_gene: TRBJ2-7
v_gene: TRBV9
d_gene: TRBD2
CDR3nt: TGTGCCAGCAGCCACCCCTCCAGCGGGGGCCAGAGCTCCTACGAGCAGTACTTC
CDR3aa: CASSHPSSGGQSSYEQYF

abundance: NA
len: 15
j_gene: TRBJ1-4
v_gene: TRBV5-1
d_gene: NA
CDR3nt: TGCGCCAGCAGTCCTCTGAGTACGGCGGGTGAAAAACTGTTTTTT
CDR3aa: CASSPLSTAGEKLFF

abundance: few
len: 14
j_gene: TRBJ1-1
v_gene: TRBV18
d_gene: TRBD1
CDR3nt: TGTGCCAGCCAGGGACAGCAACCGAACACTGAAGCTTTCTTT
CDR3aa: CASQGQQPNTEAFF

abundance: NA
len: 14
j_gene: TRBJ1-1
v_gene: TRBV4-3
d_gene: NA
CDR3nt: TGCGCCAGCAGCCAAGAACAGGTCGACACTGAAGCTTTCTTT
CDR3aa: CASSQEQVDTEAFF

abundance: NA
len: 18
j_gene: TRBJ2-5
v_gene: TRBV7-8
d_gene: NA
CDR3nt: TGTGCCAGCAGCTTACAGGGTTGGACAAATCTGGGGAAAGAGACCCAGTACTTC
CDR3aa: CASSLQGWTNLGKETQYF

abundance: NA
len: 16
j_gene: TRBJ1-1
v_gene: TRBV4-3
d_gene: NA
CDR3nt: TGCGCCAGCAGCCAAGAGGGGGGGAATTGGGGAAGCGAAGCTTTCTTT
CDR3aa: CASSQEGGNWGSEAFF

abundance: NA
len: 15
j_gene: TRBJ2-7
v_gene: TRBV6-1
d_gene: TRBD1
CDR3nt: TGTGCCAGCAGCTACCAAACAGGACAGGGCTACGAGCAGTACTTC
CDR3aa: CASSYQTGQGYEQYF

abundance: NA
len: 14
j_gene: TRBJ2-1
v_gene: TRBV10-3
d_gene: TRBD2
CDR3nt: TGTGCCATCAGGGCCGGGGGGGCCGACAATGAGCAGTTCTTC
CDR3aa: CAIRAGGADNEQFF

abundance: NA
len: 14
j_gene: TRBJ1-4
v_gene: TRBV18
d_gene: TRBD1
CDR3nt: TGTGCCAGCTCACGTGGGGACAGCAATGAAAAACTGTTTTTT
CDR3aa: CASSRGDSNEKLFF

abundance: NA
len: 15
j_gene: TRBJ1-1
v_gene: TRBV6-6
d_gene: TRBD1
CDR3nt: TGTGCCAGCAGTTACTCGACGACAGGGGCGACTGAAGCTTTCTTT
CDR3aa: CASSYSTTGATEAFF

abundance: NA
len: 13
j_gene: TRBJ2-7
v_gene: TRBV7-9
d_gene: NA
CDR3nt: TGTTCCAGCAGCATCGGGACTTCGTACGAGCAGTACTTC
CDR3aa: CSSSIGTSYEQYF

abundance: NA
len: 15
j_gene: TRBJ2-2
v_gene: TRBV5-4
d_gene: TRBD2
CDR3nt: TGTGCCAGCAGCTTAGCGGGGGGTATCACCGGGGAGCTGTTTTTT
CDR3aa: CASSLAGGITGELFF